The rows below give T cell receptor beta chains drawn from one sample of a study of T-cell memory formation after mild COVID-19. MiXCR, applied by TCRdb to the 5' RACE reads, yields one record per CDR3 protein. The sample consists of some 100,000 distinct CDR3 sequences, roughly 11% of them appearing once. Sequencing used PBMCs or a T cell subset sorted from them (not recorded which). These receptors were collected from a man between 18 and 29 years old who had mild COVID-19 (a few samples of this study predate the infection). Cell type and time point are not known. Both conserved end residues are part of each CDR3. Fields, in order: J gene, V gene, D gene, clone size, CDR3 DNA, CDR3 protein. The D gene is left open where the match is weak. Size is stated for part of the rows, as once, few or many counts, or as a class when the clone is expanded.

>TRBJ2-3|TRBV4-3|-|-
TGCGCCAGCAGCCAAGCTTGGGGGACCGTTCGCACAGATACGCAGTATTTT
CASSQAWGTVRTDTQYF
>TRBJ2-7|TRBV11-2|-|once
TGTGCCAGCAGCTTTAGGGAAGCCCGGTTCTTCAACGAGCAGTACTTC
CASSFREARFFNEQYF
>TRBJ2-3|TRBV27|TRBD2|few
TGTGCCAGCAGCCATAGCGGGGAGGGGCCAGATACGCAGTATTTT
CASSHSGEGPDTQYF
>TRBJ2-5|TRBV12-3/TRBV12-4|TRBD1|few
TGTGCCAGCAGTTTCTTCGGACAGGGGCTGGAGACCCAGTACTTC
CASSFFGQGLETQYF
>TRBJ2-7|TRBV7-2|TRBD1|-
TGTGCCAGCAGCCCCGGACAGGGGGGACCCTACGAGCAGTACTTC
CASSPGQGGPYEQYF
>TRBJ1-1|TRBV6-2/TRBV6-3|-|few
TGTGCCAGCAGTTACTCAGTTTTGGACGTAGGTCTGAACACTGAAGCTTTCTTT
CASSYSVLDVGLNTEAFF
>TRBJ2-3|TRBV12-3/TRBV12-4|-|few
TGTGCCAGCAGTTTAGTTGGAGGATCAGATACGCAGTATTTT
CASSLVGGSDTQYF
>TRBJ2-3|TRBV4-1|TRBD1|few
TGCGCCAGCAGCCAAGACCGGACAGGCGGACTAGATACGCAGTATTTT
CASSQDRTGGLDTQYF
>TRBJ2-1|TRBV9|-|many
TGTGCCAGCAGCGTAGTGGGGGGTCCCAGCTCCTACAATGAGCAGTTCTTC
CASSVVGGPSSYNEQFF
>TRBJ2-7|TRBV6-5|-|-
TGTGCCAGCAGTTACTCGAAGGTACCTCCGGACGAGCAGTACTTC
CASSYSKVPPDEQYF
>TRBJ2-3|TRBV9|-|-
TGTGCCAGCAGCGTTGCGGGGAATTTCGCAGATACGCAGTATTTT
CASSVAGNFADTQYF
>TRBJ1-5|TRBV20-1|-|-
TGCAGTGCGCCAACAGATGGCAATCAGCCCCAGCATTTT
CSAPTDGNQPQHF
>TRBJ2-2|TRBV7-3|-|few
TGTGCCAGCAGCTTAAGGGATAGCGGGAACACCGGGGAGCTGTTTTTT
CASSLRDSGNTGELFF
>TRBJ2-7|TRBV11-2|-|many
TGTGCCAGCAGGTGGCGGGGAAACCCGCTCTACGAGCAGTACTTC
CASRWRGNPLYEQYF
>TRBJ1-5|TRBV12-5|-|-
TGTGCTAGTGGGGCCTTTGGAGGGGCTCAGCCCCAGCATTTT
CASGAFGGAQPQHF
>TRBJ2-3|TRBV7-9|-|few
TGTGCCAGCAGCTTTCCCCTTACAGATACGCAGTATTTT
CASSFPLTDTQYF
>TRBJ1-6|TRBV15|-|few
TGTGCCACCAGCAGGGTATTGGATTCACCCCTCCACTTT
CATSRVLDSPLHF
>TRBJ2-3|TRBV27|-|few
TGTGCCAGCAGTTCCCGGGACCTCACAGATACGCAGTATTTT
CASSSRDLTDTQYF
>TRBJ2-1|TRBV7-2|TRBD2|few
TGTGCCAGCAGCACTTATAGCGGGGCCTTTCACAATGAGCAGTTCTTC
CASSTYSGAFHNEQFF
>TRBJ2-3|TRBV9|-|-
TGTGCCAGCAGCGTAGAGACAGGCACAGATACGCAGTATTTT
CASSVETGTDTQYF
>TRBJ2-1|TRBV20-1|TRBD2|few
TGCTCCTCCTCACCGGGACTAGCGGTCGGTGAGCAGTTCTTC
CSSSPGLAVGEQFF
>TRBJ1-5|TRBV6-5|-|few
TGTGCCAGCAGTTACGGGAGGGAGACTCAGCCCCAGCATTTT
CASSYGRETQPQHF
>TRBJ1-5|TRBV4-1|-|-
TGCGCCAGCAGCCAAGCCGTTAGTAGGGGCCCCAATCAGCCCCAGCATTTT
CASSQAVSRGPNQPQHF
>TRBJ1-5|TRBV9|-|-
TGTGCCAGCAGCGTAGGTGGTCATAGCAATCAGCCCCAGCATTTT
CASSVGGHSNQPQHF
>TRBJ1-4|TRBV4-3|-|-
TGCGCCAGCAGCCAAGAGTATCCGGGGGGCGAAAAACTGTTTTTT
CASSQEYPGGEKLFF
>TRBJ2-2|TRBV29-1|-|-
TGCAGCGTTGCAGGGGACACCGGGGAGCTGTTTTTT
CSVAGDTGELFF
>TRBJ2-3|TRBV15|TRBD2|few
TGTGCCACCAGCGAACGGGGGGGGGCGGATACGCAGTATTTT
CATSERGGADTQYF
>TRBJ2-5|TRBV5-6|-|-
TGTGCCAGCAGCTTGCGGAGTAGCCAAGAGACCCAGTACTTC
CASSLRSSQETQYF
>TRBJ2-2|TRBV7-6|TRBD1|-
TGTGCCAGCAGCAGGGACAGGGGTGCCACCGGGGAGCTGTTTTTT
CASSRDRGATGELFF
>TRBJ2-5|TRBV7-2|-|few
TGTGCCAGCGGATACCGGGACTCGTACCCCCAGTACTTC
CASGYRDSYPQYF
>TRBJ2-1|TRBV5-1|TRBD1|-
TGCGCCAGCAGTGAGGACAGGGGATACAATGAGCAGTTCTTC
CASSEDRGYNEQFF
>TRBJ2-1|TRBV12-3/TRBV12-4|-|-
TGTGCCAGCAGTTCCCCAGGGATAGCGACGGGTGGTAACAATGAGCAGTTCTTC
CASSSPGIATGGNNEQFF
>TRBJ1-4|TRBV28|-|few
TGTGCCAGCAGTTCCATCCACAGGGTAGAAATTGAAAAACTGTTTTTT
CASSSIHRVEIEKLFF
>TRBJ2-3|TRBV7-2|TRBD2|-
TGTGCCAGCAGCCCCCGGACTAGTGGTGCCGATACGCAGTATTTT
CASSPRTSGADTQYF
>TRBJ2-3|TRBV28|TRBD1|-
TGTGCCAGCACTATCCCCAGGGGGCTTTCTTCAGATACGCAGTATTTT
CASTIPRGLSSDTQYF
>TRBJ2-1|TRBV6-4|TRBD1|few
TGTGCCAGCAGCTTTACAGGGGGTGAAGATGAGCAGTTCTTC
CASSFTGGEDEQFF
>TRBJ1-6|TRBV6-5|TRBD1|-
TGTGCCAGCAGTTACACGACAGGGGAGAATTCACCCCTCCACTTT
CASSYTTGENSPLHF
>TRBJ2-6|TRBV19|-|-
TGTGCCGGAAGGGATGGGGCCAACGTCCTGACTTTC
CAGRDGANVLTF
>TRBJ1-1|TRBV7-3|-|few
TGTGCCAGCAGCTTAGAAGCGAACACTGAAGCTTTCTTT
CASSLEANTEAFF
>TRBJ1-6|TRBV2|-|-
TGTGCCAGCAGTGACGGGGAATCCTCCGGGGCACCCCTCCACTTT
CASSDGESSGAPLHF
>TRBJ2-7|TRBV25-1|TRBD1|many
TGTGCCAGCTCATTTGCGGACAGGGGTTCCTACGAGCAGTACTTC
CASSFADRGSYEQYF